Detailed here is one TCR beta chain. The table came from immunoSEQ multiplex PCR; TCRdb's copy has only in-frame clones and leaves some out. The sample carries some 37,000 clones, approximately 90% recorded once. This specimen belongs to a study of T cell changes during pregnancy in multiple sclerosis. V was cut by 5 bases and J by 4 bases, with 14 bases left in between. Germline values: CDR1 LGHNT, CDR2 FRNRAP. The CDR3 spans 14 residues. The chain has TRBV12-5 and TRBJ2-5, with D uncertain. Sample: CD8+ T cells from peripheral blood mononuclear cells, taken in the third trimester of pregnancy. The TCR originated in a female donor with multiple sclerosis, enrolled in a pregnancy study. The CDR3 DNA follows: TGTGCTAGTGGTCTCCGGAGAGACTTAGAGACCCAGTACTTC. It encodes CASGLRRDLETQYF.